These 4 T cell receptor beta chains share one sample of origin, sequenced in a study of blood T cell repertoires in COVID-19. TCRdb keeps only in-frame clones here, not all; method: immunoSEQ multiplex PCR. The sample has almost 200,000 clones; around 89% are singletons. Sequencing used PBMCs or T cells enriched from blood (not recorded which). The receptors derive from a woman between 18 and 29 years old who had recovered from COVID-19.

This clone has only a few counts. The V call is TRBV6-4, the J call TRBJ1-6; 9 bases align to TRBD1. The CDR3 is 14 amino acids. The ends lost 5 bases at V and 7 bases at J; junction bases unmatched: 3. CDR1 and CDR2 from the germline V gene are MRHNA and SNTAGT. CDR3 loop: CASSTGTGNSPLHF. CDR3 coding DNA: TGTGCCAGCAGTACCGGGACAGGGAATTCACCCCTCCACTTT.

The chain employs TRBV11-2 and TRBJ2-7; 8 nucleotides align to TRBD2. In germline, CDR1 is SGHAT, CDR2 FQNNGV. The V gene end was trimmed by 5 bases and the J gene end by 3 bases; junction bases not matched to a gene: 9. The CDR3 length is 15 residues. The CDR3 region is CASSPTRGGLYEQYF. CDR3 sequence (DNA): TGTGCCAGCAGCCCTACCCGGGGGGGGCTCTACGAGCAGTACTTC.

This rearrangement joins TRBV4-1 to TRBJ1-1; 9 bases align to TRBD1. The CDR3 contains 15 residues. V gave up 6 bases and J gave up 0 bases; unmatched junction bases: 5. Germline CDR1 and CDR2: MGHRA and YSYEKL. Written as DNA, the CDR3 is TGCGCCAGCAGACCGGGACAGGGAATGAACACTGAAGCTTTCTTT. It is translated as CASRPGQGMNTEAFF.

The chain combines TRBV5-5 with TRBJ1-4; D unclear. The CDR3 has 14 amino acids. V lost 0 bases to trimming and J lost 7 bases, with 10 bases between them. The germline CDR1 and CDR2 sequences are SGHKS and YYEKEE (reference sequence). In DNA, the CDR3 is TGTGCCAGCAGCTTGGGTCCCCCGGGTGAAAAACTGTTTTTT. As protein: CASSLGPPGEKLFF.